These 12 T cell receptor beta chains were all obtained from the same sample, sequenced in a study of blood T cell repertoires in COVID-19. Generated by immunoSEQ multiplex PCR, the TCRdb table keeps only in-frame clones and is missing some. Among about 180,000 clones listed, 75% to 90% were seen once. The specimen sequenced was PBMCs or T cells enriched from blood (not recorded which). All receptors derive from a man aged 40-55 years who had recovered from COVID-19.

The chain combines TRBV6-5 with TRBJ2-4, with 7 bases identical to TRBD1. Germline assignment: CDR1 MNHEY and CDR2 SVGAGI. With V trimmed by 6 bases and J by 6 bases, 8 bases remained unmatched. This CDR3 is built from 14 residues. CDR3 in amino acids: CASRRPGQSNIQYF. CDR3 nucleotide sequence: TGTGCCAGCAGAAGGCCGGGACAGTCAAACATTCAGTACTTC.

This clone was observed once. The same CDR3 also results from other DNA sequences found in this sample. The chain couples TRBV19 to TRBJ1-3; the D gene is possibly TRBD1 (6 bases). The CDR3 covers 15 residues. Germline V lookup: CDR1 LNHDA, CDR2 SQIVND (reference sequence). V lost 6 bases, J lost 0 bases, and 12 bases lay in between. CDR3 loop: CASRLDRSSGNTIYF. In nucleotides, the CDR3 is TGTGCCAGTAGACTCGACAGGAGCTCTGGAAACACCATATATTTT.

This clone was seen repeatedly, ten times or more. The J gene is TRBJ2-2, the V gene TRBV11-3; D possibly corresponds to TRBD1 (6 bases). This CDR3 is built from 16 residues. Germline V lookup: CDR1 SGHNT, CDR2 YENEEA. V was shortened by 3 bases and J by 4 bases, with 15 bases between the two germline ends. The DNA for the CDR3 is TGTGCCAGCAGCTTCCAGCCGACAGGCACCACCGGGGAGCTGTTTTTT. Translated, it gives CASSFQPTGTTGELFF.

V gene TRBV5-4 combines with J gene TRBJ2-7; maybe TRBD2 (7 bases). Germline CDR1 is SGHNT and CDR2 is YYREEE (reference sequence). Trimming took off 0 bases at V and 2 bases at J, with 12 bases between the two ends. The CDR3 contains 15 residues. DNA for the CDR3: TGTGCCAGCAGCTTGGGGAGAGGGGGGGCCTACGAGCAGTACTTC. It yields the protein CASSLGRGGAYEQYF.

On this clone itself: Other nucleotide sequences from this sample produce the same CDR3. The chain employs TRBV27 and TRBJ2-7; 11 positions agree with TRBD1. J was trimmed by 3 bases and V by 5 bases; bases with no gene match: 3. The CDR3 length is 14 residues. The germline gives CDR1 MNHEY, CDR2 SMNVEV (reference sequence). CDR3 protein: CASSPGTGGYEQYF. The CDR3 DNA follows: TGTGCCAGCAGTCCAGGGACAGGGGGCTACGAGCAGTACTTC.

This clone showed up just once. The chain has TRBV6-1 and TRBJ2-1; TRBD1 is a possible D gene (6 bases). Deletions cut 4 bases from V and 0 bases from J, with 16 bases between. The CDR3 sequence is 17 residues long. Germline-derived CDR1 and CDR2 are MNHNS and SASEGT. CDR3 coding DNA: TGTGCCAGCAGTGTTAGACCAGGACAGAGCTCCTACAATGAGCAGTTCTTC. Translation gives CASSVRPGQSSYNEQFF.

DNA for the CDR3: TGTGCCAGCAGCCCAGGTCGAGCCCTTGGCTATGGCTACACCTTC. It codes for CASSPGRALGYGYTF. The chain combines TRBV2 with TRBJ1-2; D remains unclear. Germline V gene sequence: CDR1 SNHLY, CDR2 FYNNEI. The CDR3 length is 15 residues. With 6 bases removed from V and 4 bases from J, the gap between germline ends came to 18 bases.

The V call is TRBV9, the J call TRBJ2-1; TRBD2 matches 12 bases. The CDR3 spans 21 residues. CDR1 and CDR2 from the germline V gene are SGDLS and YYNGEE. With V trimmed by 2 bases and J by 0 bases, 15 bases remained unmatched. CDR3 sequence reads: CASSVSRSGLAGPSSYNEQFF. CDR3 coding DNA: TGTGCCAGCAGCGTGTCCCGGTCAGGACTAGCGGGGCCGAGCTCCTACAATGAGCAGTTCTTC.

This chain links TRBV5-6 with TRBJ1-2; 7 bases line up with TRBD1. The junction had 13 bases not matched to a gene; V was cut back by 3 bases and J by 8 bases. The CDR3 extends over 15 amino acids. Germline assignment: CDR1 SGHDT and CDR2 YYEEEE. DNA of the CDR3: TGTGCCAGCAGCTCTTATCGGGAGGGGGCCGGGGGCTACACCTTC. It codes for CASSSYREGAGGYTF.

This clone was counted a single time. The chain links TRBV7-9 to TRBJ1-1; 7 positions agree with TRBD1. With V trimmed by 5 bases and J by 1 base, 16 bases remained unmatched. Germline V gene sequence: CDR1 SEHNR, CDR2 FQNEAQ (reference sequence). This CDR3 is 18 amino acids long. CDR3 in DNA: TGTGCCAGCAGCCCGCCCCCGAGAGCAGGGGGGACGAACACTGAAGCTTTCTTT. Its protein is CASSPPPRAGGTNTEAFF.

The chain combines TRBV28 with TRBJ2-2; unclear D gene. The CDR3 contains 15 residues. Germline V gives CDR1 MDHEN, CDR2 SYDVKM. V was cut by 1 base and J by 1 base, with 7 bases left in between. Here the CDR3 reads CASSLSAVNTGELFF. CDR3 bases: TGTGCCAGCAGTTTATCCGCGGTGAACACCGGGGAGCTGTTTTTT.

DNA of the CDR3: TGCAGTGCTAGTGGGAGCGGGGACCCCGCGAACACCGGGGAGCTGTTTTTT. Its translation: CSASGSGDPANTGELFF. The genes are TRBV20-1 and TRBJ2-2, with 7 bases matching TRBD2. V lost 3 bases to trimming and J lost 0 bases; unmatched junction nucleotides: 10. This CDR3 is built from 17 residues. Per the germline V gene, CDR1 is DFQATT and CDR2 is SNEGSKA (reference sequence).